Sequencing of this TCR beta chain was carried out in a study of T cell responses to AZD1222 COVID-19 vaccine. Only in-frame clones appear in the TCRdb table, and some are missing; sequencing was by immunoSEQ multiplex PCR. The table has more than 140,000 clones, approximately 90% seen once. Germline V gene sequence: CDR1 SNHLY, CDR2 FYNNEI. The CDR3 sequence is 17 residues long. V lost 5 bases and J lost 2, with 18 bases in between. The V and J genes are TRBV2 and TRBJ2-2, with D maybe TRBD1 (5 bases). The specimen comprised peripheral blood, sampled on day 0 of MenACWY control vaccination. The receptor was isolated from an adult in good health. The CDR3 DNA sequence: TGTGCCAGCAGTTTTTTCACAACAGGTGCCAACACCGGGGAGCTGTTTTTT. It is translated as CASSFFTTGANTGELFF.